The clone carrying this TCR beta chain has a count of ten or more. The data are from a study of human T cells and chemical hapten exposure. TCRdb fed the RACE reads into MiXCR, producing one record per CDR3 protein. Of a few hundred thousand distinct CDR3 sequences listed, about 5.4% are singletons. Time point meaning: pre-sensitization, week 0. Treatment in this sample: therapeutic diphenylcyclopropenone sensitization with weekly scalp DPC. V lost 5 bases and J 7 bases, leaving 11 bases between the germline ends. Germline lookup yields CDR1 SGHTA and CDR2 FQGNSA. The CDR3 sequence is 13 residues long.

The TCR originated in a woman aged 18-30 years with alopecia areata. Some clones in this sample may be carry-over from other donors' samples. The sequencing here drew on whole blood, taken in connection with sensitization to the hapten diphenylcyclopropenone (DPC). The J gene is TRBJ1-4, the V gene TRBV7-2, with D possibly TRBD1 on 5 matching bases. In DNA, the CDR3 is TGTGCCAGCAGCCCAGGGAGAAGTGAAAAACTGTTTTTT. Translation gives CASSPGRSEKLFF.